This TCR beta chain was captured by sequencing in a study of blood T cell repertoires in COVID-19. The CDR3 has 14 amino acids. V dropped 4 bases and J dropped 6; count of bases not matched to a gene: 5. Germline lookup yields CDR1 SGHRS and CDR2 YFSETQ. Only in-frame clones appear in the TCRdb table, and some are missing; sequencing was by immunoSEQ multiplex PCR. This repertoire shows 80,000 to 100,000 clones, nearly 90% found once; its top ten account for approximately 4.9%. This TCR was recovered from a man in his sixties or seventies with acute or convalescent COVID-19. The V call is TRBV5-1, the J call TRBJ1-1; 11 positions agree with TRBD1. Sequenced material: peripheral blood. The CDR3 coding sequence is TGCGCCAGCAGCCCGGGACAGGGGGGATCTGAAGCTTTCTTT. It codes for CASSPGQGGSEAFF. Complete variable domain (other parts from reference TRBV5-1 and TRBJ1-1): KAGVTQTPRYLIKTRGQQVTLSCSPISGHRSVSWYQQTPGQGLQFLFEYFSETQRNKGNFPGRFSGRQFSNSRSEMNVSTLELGDSALYLCASSPGQGGSEAFFGQGTRLTVV.